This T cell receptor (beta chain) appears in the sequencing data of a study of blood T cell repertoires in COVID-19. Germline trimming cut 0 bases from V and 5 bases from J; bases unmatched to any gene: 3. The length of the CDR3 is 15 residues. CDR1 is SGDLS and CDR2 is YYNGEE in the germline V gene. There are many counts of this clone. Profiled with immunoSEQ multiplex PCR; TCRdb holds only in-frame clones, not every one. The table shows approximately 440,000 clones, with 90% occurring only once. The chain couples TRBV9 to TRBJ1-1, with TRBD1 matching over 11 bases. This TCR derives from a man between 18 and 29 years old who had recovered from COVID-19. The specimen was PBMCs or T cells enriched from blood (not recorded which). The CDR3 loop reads CASSVGTGGGTEAFF. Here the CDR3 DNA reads TGTGCCAGCAGCGTAGGGACAGGGGGCGGAACTGAAGCTTTCTTT.